The clone carrying this T cell receptor beta chain occurred a few times. CDR1 and CDR2 from the germline V gene are WSHSY and SAAADI. Trimming shortened V by 2 bases and J by 2 bases, and 10 bases separated the two germline ends. The CDR3 has 15 residues. Investigators profiled TCR beta VDJ and CDR3 from genomic DNA template. TCRdb reprocessed the reads with MiXCR, giving one entry per CDR3 protein. Among about 170,000 distinct CDR3 sequences listed, around 48% were seen once. An expansion of CD8+CD57+ cells by flow cytometry had been shown in patients chosen for sequencing. This specimen belongs to a study of CD8+CD57+ T cells in acquired aplastic anemia.

This clonotype was obtained from a human donor with aplastic anemia. Input material: sorted CD4+, CD8+, or CD8+CD57+ T cells (not recorded which) from PBMCs. The chain carries TRBV10-2 and TRBJ1-3; D unclear. In DNA form, the CDR3 reads TGCGCCAGCAGTGAGAGGGCGACTACTGGAAACACCATATATTTT. It yields the protein CASSERATTGNTIYF.